This TCR beta chain originates from a study of blood T cell repertoires in COVID-19. Libraries were prepared by immunoSEQ multiplex PCR; TCRdb keeps only in-frame clonotypes and omits some of them. The table has 350,000 to 450,000 clones, roughly nine tenths seen once; the top ten hold around 0.94%. This clone was found a few times. This CDR3 has 14 residues. Germline values: CDR1 SGHDN, CDR2 FVKESK. V shed 3 bases and J shed 10 bases, with 13 bases lying between them. Sequenced sample: PBMCs or T cells enriched from blood (not recorded which). The receptor's source is a woman aged 40-49 years who had been exposed to COVID-19. The rearrangement links TRBV14 to TRBJ1-6, with D perhaps matching TRBD1 (6 bases). The CDR3 coding sequence is TGTGCCAGCAGCCATTACAGGGAGGGCTCACCCCTCCACTTT. This translates into CASSHYREGSPLHF. The full variable domain, in which reference TRBV14 and TRBJ1-6 provide the parts outside the CDR3, is EAGVTQFPSHSVIEKGQTVTLRCDPISGHDNLYWYRRVMGKEIKFLLHFVKESKQDESGMPNNRFLAERTGGTYSTLKVQPAELEDSGVYFCASSHYREGSPLHFGNGTRLTVT.